A single sample is the source of the 5 T cell receptor beta chains below, sequenced in a study of preoperative IRX-2 immunotherapy in early breast cancer. Assay: immunoSEQ multiplex PCR; the TCRdb copy retains only in-frame clones and omits some. This table holds roughly 30,000 clones, around four fifths found once. The treatment was: preoperative locoregional IRX-2 cytokine immunotherapy. Material: lymph node tissue, obtained from a patient treated with IRX-2 immunotherapy. These receptors originate from a human donor with breast cancer.

The V call is TRBV28, the J call TRBJ2-4, with TRBD2 matching 7 bases. Unmatched junction bases numbered 12, after V lost 6 bases and J lost 7 bases. This CDR3 is 15 amino acids long. The germline V gene encodes CDR1 MDHEN and CDR2 SYDVKM. In nucleotides, the CDR3 is TGTGCCAGCAGCCTCACCGGGGGGAGGAGGAACATTCAGTACTTC. It encodes CASSLTGGRRNIQYF.

The rearrangement joins TRBV6-8 to TRBJ2-7; D is undetermined. Germline CDR1 reads MNHGY; CDR2 reads SAAAGT. CDR3 length equals 13 residues. Trimming removed 7 bases from V and 0 bases from J, with 10 bases in between. The CDR3 DNA sequence: TGTGCCAGCACCTACCAAGGCTCCTACGAGCAGTACTTC. This encodes CASTYQGSYEQYF.

The chain employs TRBV6-8 and TRBJ2-7; D may be TRBD2 (5 bases). The V gene lost 7 bases and the J gene lost 0 bases, with 13 bases spanning the gap. CDR3 length: 14 residues. CDR1 and CDR2 from the germline V gene are MNHGY and SAAAGT. The CDR3: CASKKPRASYEQYF. DNA of the CDR3: TGTGCCAGCAAAAAGCCGAGGGCCTCCTACGAGCAGTACTTC.

The chain combines TRBV28 with TRBJ1-2; 9 nucleotides match TRBD1. CDR1 is MDHEN and CDR2 is SYDVKM in the germline V gene. This CDR3 has 13 residues. J gave up 7 bases and V 0 bases, and 0 bases lay outside the gene matches. The CDR3 spells CASSLWDRGGYTF. The DNA for the CDR3 is TGTGCCAGCAGTTTATGGGACAGGGGTGGCTACACCTTC.

CDR3 in DNA: TGTGCCAGCAGTTTCGGGGGACATGTCCAGTACTTC. Its protein is CASSFGGHVQYF. This chain links TRBV28 with TRBJ2-5, with D perhaps matching TRBD1 or TRBD2 (6 bases each). Trimming removed 3 bases from V and 10 bases from J, with 12 bases in between. Germline CDR1 and CDR2: MDHEN and SYDVKM. The CDR3 spans 12 residues.